The clone carrying this TCR beta chain was detected a few times. TCRdb's table, derived via immunoSEQ multiplex PCR, lists solely in-frame clones and lacks some. Of 37,000 or so clones listed, 86% are singletons. If patients had autoimmune disease history or systemic immunosuppression, they were excluded. This record belongs to a study of OX40 agonist ivuxolimab in advanced cancers. This CDR3 is 11 amino acids long. Per the germline V gene, CDR1 is SGHDT and CDR2 is YYEEEE. The V and J ends lost 4 bases and 4 bases respectively, with 5 bases between them. This TCR was recovered from an adult with an advanced solid tumor such as melanoma, head and neck, liver or kidney cancer. This sequence joins TRBV5-6 and TRBJ1-1; TRBD1 is a possible D gene (5 bases). The specimen comprised CD4+ or CD8+ T cells sorted from blood, sampled in a trial of the OX40 agonist ivuxolimab. This CDR3 reads CASSGGTEAFF. The CDR3 DNA reads as TGTGCCAGCAGCGGGGGCACTGAAGCTTTCTTT.